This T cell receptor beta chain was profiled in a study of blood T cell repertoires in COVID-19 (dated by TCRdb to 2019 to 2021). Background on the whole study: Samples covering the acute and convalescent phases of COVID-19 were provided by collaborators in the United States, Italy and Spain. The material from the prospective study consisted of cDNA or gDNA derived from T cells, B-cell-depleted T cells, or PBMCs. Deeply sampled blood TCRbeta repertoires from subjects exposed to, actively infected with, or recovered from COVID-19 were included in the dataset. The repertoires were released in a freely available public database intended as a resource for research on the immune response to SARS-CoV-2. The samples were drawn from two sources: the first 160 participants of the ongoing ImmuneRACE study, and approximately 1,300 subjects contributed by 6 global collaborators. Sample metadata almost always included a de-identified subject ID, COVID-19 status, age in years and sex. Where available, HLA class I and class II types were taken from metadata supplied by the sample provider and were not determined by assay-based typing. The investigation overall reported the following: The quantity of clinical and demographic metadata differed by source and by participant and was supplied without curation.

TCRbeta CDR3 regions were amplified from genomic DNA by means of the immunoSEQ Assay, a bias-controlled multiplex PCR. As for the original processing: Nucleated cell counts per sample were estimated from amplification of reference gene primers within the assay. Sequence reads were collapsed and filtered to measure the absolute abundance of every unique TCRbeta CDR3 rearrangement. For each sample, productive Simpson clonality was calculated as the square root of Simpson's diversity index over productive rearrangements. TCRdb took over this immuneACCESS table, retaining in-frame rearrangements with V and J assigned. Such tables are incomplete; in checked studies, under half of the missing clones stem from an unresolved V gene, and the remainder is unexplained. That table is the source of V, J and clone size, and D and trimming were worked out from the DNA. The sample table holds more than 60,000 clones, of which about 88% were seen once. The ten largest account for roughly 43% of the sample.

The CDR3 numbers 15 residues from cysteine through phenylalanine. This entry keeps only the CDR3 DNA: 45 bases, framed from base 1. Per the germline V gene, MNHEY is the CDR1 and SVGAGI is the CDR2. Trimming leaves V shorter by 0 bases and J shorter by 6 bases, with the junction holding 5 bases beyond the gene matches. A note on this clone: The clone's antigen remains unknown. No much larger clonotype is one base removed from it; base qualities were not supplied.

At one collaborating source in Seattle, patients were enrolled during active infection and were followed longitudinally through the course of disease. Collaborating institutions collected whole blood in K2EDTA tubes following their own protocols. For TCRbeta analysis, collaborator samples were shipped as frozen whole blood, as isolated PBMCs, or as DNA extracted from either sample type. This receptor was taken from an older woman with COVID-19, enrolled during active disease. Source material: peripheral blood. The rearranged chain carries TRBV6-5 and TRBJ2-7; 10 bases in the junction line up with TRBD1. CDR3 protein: CASSYSMTGGAEQYF. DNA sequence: TGTGCCAGCAGTTACTCGATGACAGGGGGCGCCGAGCAGTACTTC.